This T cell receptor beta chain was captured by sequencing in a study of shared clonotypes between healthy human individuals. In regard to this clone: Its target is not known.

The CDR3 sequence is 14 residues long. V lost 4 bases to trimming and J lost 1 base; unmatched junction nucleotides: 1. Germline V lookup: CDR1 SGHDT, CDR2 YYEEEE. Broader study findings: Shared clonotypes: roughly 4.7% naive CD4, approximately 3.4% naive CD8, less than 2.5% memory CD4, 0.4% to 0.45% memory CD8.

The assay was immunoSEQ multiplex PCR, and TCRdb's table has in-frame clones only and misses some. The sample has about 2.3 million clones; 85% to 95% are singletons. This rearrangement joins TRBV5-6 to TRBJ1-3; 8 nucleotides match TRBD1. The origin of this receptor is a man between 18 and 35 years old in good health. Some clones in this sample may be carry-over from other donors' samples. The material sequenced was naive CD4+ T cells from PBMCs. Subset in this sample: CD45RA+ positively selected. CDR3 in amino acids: CASSRTGSGNTIYF. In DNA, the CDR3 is TGTGCCAGCAGCCGGACAGGGTCTGGAAACACCATATATTTT.